This T cell receptor (beta chain) derives from a study of shared clonotypes between healthy human individuals. Several immunoSEQ plates received, in even portions, the genomic DNA of each subset. Libraries were prepared by immunoSEQ multiplex PCR; TCRdb keeps only in-frame clonotypes and omits some of them. The sample shows hundreds of thousands of clones, less than 96% of them seen only once. Germline V gives CDR1 SQVTM, CDR2 ANQGSEA. The CDR3 runs to 12 residues. J gave up 7 bases and V 6 bases, and 5 bases lay outside the gene matches. The TCR sequence derives from a woman in her thirties in good health. Sequenced input: naive CD4+ T cells sorted from blood. Subset indicated: CD45RA+ positively selected. V is TRBV29-1 and J is TRBJ2-2, with TRBD1 identical over 7 bases. The CDR3 region has the DNA TGCAGCGTCCGACAGGGACACGGGGAGCTGTTTTTT. Translation: CSVRQGHGELFF.